What follows are 4 T cell receptor beta chains derived from one specimen sequenced in a study of type 1 regulatory T cells. Their antigens remain unidentified. TCRdb itself ran the reads through MiXCR, one entry per CDR3 protein. This table holds about 60,000 distinct CDR3 sequences, approximately 67% found once. The sample comprised cultured non-Tr1 T cells, either the whole culture or a sorted T cell fraction (not recorded which). Receptor source: a human donor in good health.

The chain carries TRBV6-2 or TRBV6-3 and TRBJ2-1; TRBD2 aligns across 10 bases. The germline gives CDR1 MNHEY, CDR2 SVGEGT. Unmatched junction bases numbered 15, after V lost 2 bases and J lost 5 bases. The CDR3 is made up of 19 amino acids. The CDR3 DNA reads TGTGCCAGCAGTTACCCGCCTAGCGGGAGTACCCCTTGGGACAATGAGCAGTTCTTC. Protein: CASSYPPSGSTPWDNEQFF.

V usage is TRBV7-3 and J usage is TRBJ2-2; 8 positions agree with TRBD2. The CDR3 loop spans 16 amino acids. Germline assignment: CDR1 SGHTA and CDR2 FQGTGA. With V trimmed by 5 bases and J by 6 bases, 11 bases remained unmatched. The CDR3 DNA reads as TGTGCCAGCAGCATCCAACCGGGACTAGTTGCCGGGGAGCTGTTTTTT. Translated, it gives CASSIQPGLVAGELFF.

This chain uses TRBV6-2 or TRBV6-3 with TRBJ2-4; D is ambiguous. Germline V gene sequence: CDR1 MNHEY, CDR2 SVGEGT. The V end was cut by 2 bases, the J end by 5 bases, with 10 bases between. The CDR3 totals 14 residues. CDR3 protein: CASSYISPENIQYF. CDR3 in DNA: TGTGCCAGCAGTTACATTTCGCCAGAAAACATTCAGTACTTC.

This clonotype qualifies as medium-sized. V and J are TRBV5-1 and TRBJ2-1; weak D call: TRBD1 (6 bases). The V gene lost 4 bases and the J gene lost 4 bases, with 15 bases spanning the gap. This CDR3 is built from 15 residues. CDR1 is SGHRS, CDR2 YFSETQ, per germline. This CDR3 is CASSGGQSLYNEQFF. The DNA of the CDR3 is TGCGCCAGCAGCGGGGGACAAAGCCTTTACAATGAGCAGTTCTTC.